The 27 T cell receptor beta chains given below trace back to one sample, sequenced in a study of T cell repertoires in cytomegalovirus infection. A single record per CDR3 protein comes from TCRdb applying MiXCR to the reads. Of about 100,000 distinct CDR3 sequences detected, more than 20% appear once; the ten largest clones hold approximately 39%. Sequencing was carried out using CD8+ T cells from PBMCs. The receptors here all came from a human donor in good health (CMV status not recorded). Some clones in this sample may be carry-over from other donors' samples.

This chain links TRBV2 with TRBJ2-7; no reliable D call. The CDR3 loop spans 13 amino acids. Trimming stripped 1 base from V and 2 bases from J, with 6 bases between. CDR1 and CDR2 (germline): SNHLY, FYNNEI. CDR3 loop: CASSEEPAYEQYF. The CDR3 region has the DNA TGTGCCAGCAGTGAAGAACCCGCCTACGAGCAGTACTTC.

This clonotype was counted ten times or more. The CDR3 DNA is TGTGCCAGCAGCTTAGCGGATGAGCAGTTCTTC. Its translation is CASSLADEQFF. V gene TRBV7-8 combines with J gene TRBJ2-1; D uncertain. Germline-derived CDR1 and CDR2 are SGHVS and FQNEAQ. Trimming left V 0 bases short and J 8 bases short, with 2 bases between. The CDR3 contains 11 residues. Based on the CDR3 plus reference TRBV7-8 and TRBJ2-1, the full variable domain is GAGVSQSPRYKVAKRGQDVALRCDPISGHVSLFWYQQALGQGPEFLTYFQNEAQLDKSGLPSDRFFAERPEGSVSTLKIQRTQQEDSAVYLCASSLADEQFFGPGTRLTVL.

The chain is built from TRBV11-2 and TRBJ2-5; D may be TRBD1 or TRBD2 (6 bases each). Germline lookup yields CDR1 SGHAT and CDR2 FQNNGV. The CDR3 spans 14 residues. V dropped 2 bases and J dropped 3 bases, with 10 bases sitting between them. CDR3 sequence (DNA): TGTGCCAGCAGCTTATTGGGGGGCGAAGAGACCCAGTACTTC. This codes for CASSLLGGEETQYF.

As concerns this clonotype: This may stem from a read error, because a much larger clone lies one nucleotide away. This sequence joins TRBV7-2 and TRBJ2-7, with 11 nucleotides matching TRBD2. This CDR3 comprises 12 residues. Germline assignment: CDR1 SGHTA and CDR2 FQGNSA. This chain's CDR3 is CANSLGLADQYF. Written as DNA, the CDR3 is TGTGCCAACAGCCTGGGACTAGCGGATCAGTACTTC.

The chain couples TRBV7-9 to TRBJ1-4; TRBD1 aligns across 8 bases. V was clipped by 3 bases and J by 5 bases; unmatched bases: 5. The CDR3 sequence is 15 residues long. The germline V gene has CDR1 SEHNR and CDR2 FQNEAQ (reference sequence). The CDR3 region has the DNA TGTGCCAGCAGCTTGTTGACAGGGGAAAATGAAAAACTGTTTTTT. Protein sequence: CASSLLTGENEKLFF.

The chain recombines TRBV6-6 with TRBJ1-4, with 9 bases lining up with TRBD1. V lost 5 bases and J lost 8; bases outside the gene matches: 9. The CDR3 runs 15 residues. CDR1 and CDR2 from the germline V gene are MNHNY and SVGAGI (reference sequence). CDR3 amino acids: CASSRSQGALEKLFF. CDR3 sequence (DNA): TGTGCCAGCAGTAGGTCACAGGGGGCGTTGGAAAAACTGTTTTTT.

This clonotype was counted a few times. The gene calls are TRBV10-3 and TRBJ1-1; TRBD1 matches 8 bases. After removal of 2 bases from V and 4 bases from J, the junction contained 6 bases not matched to a gene. The CDR3 is made up of 15 amino acids. Germline V gene data show CDR1 as ENHRY and CDR2 as SYGVKD. This chain's CDR3 is CAISEPGQGVTEAFF. The CDR3 region has the DNA TGTGCCATCAGTGAGCCAGGACAGGGCGTCACTGAAGCTTTCTTT.

This clonotype was counted between two and nine times. The chain recombines TRBV4-1 with TRBJ1-1, with 9 bases that match TRBD1. V lost 4 bases and J lost 1; bases outside the gene matches: 4. The CDR3 has 15 amino acids. CDR1 MGHRA and CDR2 YSYEKL come from the germline V gene. The CDR3 sequence is CASSLQQGANTEAFF. Written as DNA, the CDR3 is TGCGCCAGCAGCCTCCAACAGGGGGCGAACACTGAAGCTTTCTTT.

The rearrangement joins TRBV4-3 to TRBJ1-6, with D perhaps matching TRBD1 (5 bases). This CDR3 has 15 amino acids. CDR1 is LGHNA and CDR2 is YSLEER in the germline V gene. V shed 3 bases and J shed 10 bases, with 16 bases lying between them. CDR3 amino acids: CASSQDRDLTSPLHF. The CDR3 region has the DNA TGCGCCAGCAGCCAGGACCGGGACCTTACCTCACCCCTCCACTTT.

The genes are TRBV6-6 and TRBJ1-6; TRBD1 matches at 10 bases. Germline trimming cut 0 bases from V and 8 bases from J; bases unmatched to any gene: 1. Germline V CDR1 and CDR2: MNHNY, SVGAGI (reference sequence). The CDR3 has 15 amino acids. CDR3 residues: CASSYSGTGDSPLHF. The CDR3 DNA sequence: TGTGCCAGCAGTTACTCAGGGACAGGGGATTCACCCCTCCACTTT.

This rearrangement joins TRBV19 to TRBJ2-7; D possibly corresponds to TRBD1 (6 bases). This CDR3 has 13 residues. Germline CDR1 LNHDA, CDR2 SQIVND (reference sequence). V shed 5 bases and J shed 3 bases, with 11 bases lying between them. For the CDR3, the DNA is TGTGCCAGTAGTTCCCGACAGGACTACGAGCAGTACTTC. As protein: CASSSRQDYEQYF.

The sample holds many counts of this clonotype. The gene calls are TRBV7-8 and TRBJ2-7, with D possibly being TRBD2 (6 bases). V was cut by 5 bases and J by 5 bases, with 19 bases left in between. Looked up from germline, CDR1 is SGHVS and CDR2 is FQNEAQ. The CDR3 has 15 residues. The CDR3 DNA sequence: TGTGCCAGCAGCCAGCGGGCTAGCGAAGGTAACGAGCAGTACTTC. Translated, it gives CASSQRASEGNEQYF.

V usage is TRBV12-5 and J usage is TRBJ2-1; TRBD2 might be the D (5 bases). Germline lookup yields CDR1 LGHNT and CDR2 FRNRAP. V was pared by 3 bases and J by 10 bases, with 7 bases between. The CDR3 covers 11 residues. The CDR3 sequence is CASGLREEQFF. In nucleotides, the CDR3 is TGTGCTAGTGGTTTAAGGGAGGAGCAGTTCTTC.

Details on this clonotype: One junction end disagrees with the germline gene, perhaps due to a read error. This chain links TRBV7-3 with TRBJ2-1, with 8 nucleotides matching TRBD2. Germline-derived CDR1 and CDR2 are SGHTA and FQGTGA. This CDR3 contains 14 residues. The CDR3, as DNA: TGTGCCAGCAGCTTAACGTCCGACGGGAGGGCCCCGGTCTTC. This translates into CASSLTSDGRAPVF.

The rearrangement uses TRBV5-4 and TRBJ2-1, with TRBD2 identical over 10 bases. CDR3 length: 15 residues. In germline, CDR1 is SGHNT, CDR2 YYREEE (reference sequence). J gave up 7 bases and V 0 bases, and 4 bases lay outside the gene matches. Here the CDR3 reads CASSLVLAGINEQFF. The CDR3 DNA reads TGTGCCAGCAGCTTGGTACTAGCGGGAATAAATGAGCAGTTCTTC.

This clonotype was recorded a few times. V and J are TRBV7-9 and TRBJ2-1, with 7 bases fitting TRBD2. V lost 5 bases to trimming and J lost 7 bases; unmatched junction nucleotides: 11. In germline, CDR1 is SEHNR, CDR2 FQNEAQ (reference sequence). This CDR3 region has 15 residues. CDR3 in DNA: TGTGCCAGCAGCACTGGACTAGGCGGGAGAAATGAGCAGTTCTTC. This gives the protein CASSTGLGGRNEQFF.

This clonotype was picked up many times. The V call is TRBV7-2, the J call TRBJ1-5, with no clear D. Per the germline V gene, CDR1 is SGHTA and CDR2 is FQGNSA. The length of the CDR3 is 14 residues. Trimming stripped 5 bases from V and 4 bases from J, with 12 bases between. The CDR3 region is CASSAGLWNQPQHF. CDR3 DNA: TGTGCCAGCAGCGCAGGCCTTTGGAATCAGCCCCAGCATTTT.

This clonotype was counted between two and nine times. This CDR3 is CATRVGGNIQYF. The CDR3 DNA reads TGTGCCACCCGGGTAGGAGGCAACATTCAGTACTTC. V and J are TRBV2 and TRBJ2-4; TRBD2 might be the D (5 bases). CDR1 is SNHLY, CDR2 FYNNEI, per germline. There are 12 residues in the CDR3. V was clipped by 10 bases and J by 7 bases, with 14 bases between them.

The table lists this clonotype with many counts. This chain uses TRBV7-2 with TRBJ2-7; the D gene could be TRBD1 or TRBD2 (6 bases each). This CDR3 is 17 amino acids long. Trimming took 5 bases from V and 2 from J, leaving 22 bases between them. CDR1 and CDR2 (germline): SGHTA, FQGNSA. CDR3 protein: CASSPTSSGAYPYEQYF. The CDR3 DNA follows: TGTGCCAGCAGCCCCACGTCGTCGGGGGCCTATCCCTACGAGCAGTACTTC.

This clonotype was detected ten times or more. This CDR3 reads CASTQYGLRGGALETQYF. For the CDR3, the DNA is TGTGCCAGCACCCAATACGGCCTACGCGGGGGGGCCTTGGAGACCCAGTACTTC. V usage is TRBV28 and J usage is TRBJ2-5; 9 bases map to TRBD2. This CDR3 spans 18 amino acids. Germline values: CDR1 MDHEN, CDR2 SYDVKM. Trimming at V came to 7 bases and at J to 5 bases, leaving 20 bases not matched to a gene.

This clonotype appeared a few times. This sequence joins TRBV30 and TRBJ1-3; 11 nucleotides agree with TRBD1. Germline trimming cut 3 bases from V and 6 bases from J; bases unmatched to any gene: 7. Germline assignment: CDR1 GTSNPN and CDR2 SVGIG (reference sequence). The CDR3 is 15 residues long. In DNA, the CDR3 is TGTGCCTGGAGCGGACAGGGGGCTAAAGAAAACACCATATATTTT. It yields the protein CAWSGQGAKENTIYF.

The J gene is TRBJ1-2, the V gene TRBV15; 8 bases are shared with TRBD1. CDR3 length equals 16 residues. Germline trimming cut 3 bases from V and 6 bases from J; bases unmatched to any gene: 12. Per germline, CDR1 LNHNV and CDR2 YYDKDF (reference sequence). As DNA, the CDR3 is TGTGCCACCAGCAGTGACCCTTCGCAGGGGGCAAATGGCTACACCTTC. Its protein product is CATSSDPSQGANGYTF.

This clonotype showed up just a few times. The chain combines TRBV19 with TRBJ2-5; D call uncertain. V was trimmed by 6 bases and J by 1 base, leaving 15 bases between them. The germline V gene has CDR1 LNHDA and CDR2 SQIVND (reference sequence). The CDR3 has 15 amino acids. The CDR3 reads CASSGYWGSQETQYF. In DNA, the CDR3 is TGTGCCAGTAGCGGATATTGGGGTAGCCAAGAGACCCAGTACTTC. Complete variable domain (other parts from reference TRBV19 and TRBJ2-5): DGGITQSPKYLFRKEGQNVTLSCEQNLNHDAMYWYRQDPGQGLRLIYYSQIVNDFQKGDIAEGYSVSREKKESFPLTVTSAQKNPTAFYLCASSGYWGSQETQYFGPGTRLLVL.

The chain carries TRBV7-8 and TRBJ1-5; weak D call: TRBD1 (6 bases). This CDR3 region has 14 residues. CDR1 SGHVS and CDR2 FQNEAQ come from the germline V gene. Trimming removed 5 bases from V and 3 bases from J, with 11 bases in between. The CDR3 region is CASSPDSINQPQHF. The CDR3 DNA sequence: TGTGCCAGCAGCCCGGACAGCATCAATCAGCCCCAGCATTTT.

A few counts support this clonotype. The chain combines TRBV28 with TRBJ2-7; 9 positions agree with TRBD1. The CDR3 runs to 15 residues. V shed 5 bases and J 2 bases; nucleotides not matched to a gene: 7. CDR1 and CDR2 (germline): MDHEN, SYDVKM. CDR3 in amino acids: CASSHRGPTPYEQYF. In DNA form, the CDR3 reads TGTGCCAGCAGTCACAGGGGGCCAACTCCCTACGAGCAGTACTTC. Full variable domain (remainder filled in from reference TRBV28 and TRBJ2-7): DVKVTQSSRYLVKRTGEKVFLECVQDMDHENMFWYRQDPGLGLRLIYFSYDVKMKEKGDIPEGYSVSREKKERFSLILESASTNQTSMYLCASSHRGPTPYEQYFGPGTRLTVT.

This clonotype was observed once. The chain carries TRBV12-3 or TRBV12-4 and TRBJ2-7; 7 bases agree with TRBD2. The CDR3 sequence is 13 residues long. After removal of 4 bases from V and 3 bases from J, the junction contained 3 bases not matched to a gene. CDR3 residues: CASSWGGGYEQYF. CDR3 nucleotide sequence: TGTGCCAGCAGTTGGGGGGGGGGCTACGAGCAGTACTTC.

The sample holds a few counts of this clonotype. The V and J genes are TRBV29-1 and TRBJ2-1, with TRBD2 identical over 9 bases. The V segment lost 0 bases and the J segment 4 bases; nucleotides outside the gene matches: 4. There are 15 residues in the CDR3. Germline values: CDR1 SQVTM, CDR2 ANQGSEA. This chain's CDR3 is CSVEELAGGYNEQFF. The CDR3 DNA sequence: TGCAGCGTTGAAGAACTAGCGGGCGGTTACAATGAGCAGTTCTTC.